The clone carrying this T cell receptor (beta chain) was seen only a few times. The antigen remains unidentified. The material for each subset, its genomic DNA, was split evenly across several immunoSEQ plates. Assay used: immunoSEQ multiplex PCR; TCRdb lists only in-frame clones, some missing. The table lists more than 550,000 clones, approximately 77% of them singletons. The CDR3 loop spans 13 amino acids. The V end lost 4 bases, the J end lost 4 bases, and 9 bases lay between the germline ends. The germline V gene has CDR1 SGHNT and CDR2 YENEEA. The record originates from a study of shared clonotypes between healthy human individuals. Across the whole study: Per-donor plates numbered three CD4 naive, three CD4 memory, two CD8 naive and one CD8 memory.

In the CD4+ fraction, cells were divided into CD45RA+ naive and CD45RA-negative memory subsets. Whole-study findings and limits: Unshared clonotypes carried lower generation probabilities than those common to all four donors.

The TCR was taken from a woman aged 30 to 39 in good health. Input material: memory CD4+ T cells sorted from blood. Subset given: CD45RA-negative fraction. J is TRBJ2-3 and V is TRBV11-3; D is ambiguous. Here the CDR3 reads CASSSLRADTQYF. CDR3 nucleotide sequence: TGTGCCAGCAGCTCCTTAAGGGCAGATACGCAGTATTTT.